Presented here are 25 T cell receptor beta chains from one specimen sequenced in a study of T-cell memory formation after mild COVID-19. TCRdb passed the 5' RACE reads through MiXCR, listing each CDR3 protein once. Of 140,000 to 150,000 distinct CDR3 sequences listed, roughly a quarter are singletons. The sequenced sample was PBMCs or a T cell subset sorted from them (not recorded which). Receptors were obtained from an adult woman who had mild COVID-19 (a few samples of this study predate the infection). Cell type and time point are not known.

The gene calls are TRBV5-1 and TRBJ2-1, with 11 bases identical to TRBD2. The CDR3 extends over 16 amino acids. Looked up from germline, CDR1 is SGHRS and CDR2 is YFSETQ. Trimming removed 0 bases from V and 7 bases from J; junction bases left unmatched: 6. The DNA of the CDR3 is TGCGCCAGCAGCTTGGTTACTAGCGGGAGTTGGAATGAGCAGTTCTTC. Translating it yields CASSLVTSGSWNEQFF.

The rearrangement joins TRBV16 to TRBJ1-1, with unresolved D. This CDR3 region has 14 residues. Germline CDR1 KGHSY, CDR2 FQNENV. V was cut by 0 bases and J by 0 bases, with 5 bases left in between. The CDR3 DNA sequence: TGTGCCAGCAGCCAATCAGGAGTGAACACTGAAGCTTTCTTT. The encoded protein is CASSQSGVNTEAFF.

This clonotype turned up a few times. The gene calls are TRBV7-9 and TRBJ2-3, with no clear D. The CDR3 is 14 residues long. With 2 bases removed from V and 2 bases from J, the gap between germline ends came to 8 bases. CDR1 and CDR2 from the germline V gene are SEHNR and FQNEAQ (reference sequence). The CDR3 is CASSLWDLTDTQYF. The CDR3 nucleotides are TGTGCCAGCAGCTTATGGGATCTCACAGATACGCAGTATTTT.

This clonotype was seen a few times. This chain uses TRBV11-2 with TRBJ2-5, with TRBD2 matching over 7 bases. Unmatched junction bases numbered 8, after V lost 1 base and J lost 3 bases. Germline CDR1 SGHAT, CDR2 FQNNGV. There are 16 residues in the CDR3. The CDR3 DNA reads as TGTGCCAGCAGCTTAGGGCGAGGGAGGGCCGAAGAGACCCAGTACTTC. Amino acids: CASSLGRGRAEETQYF.

This chain links TRBV24-1 with TRBJ2-2; TRBD1 agrees at 10 bases. V dropped 7 bases and J dropped 4; count of bases not matched to a gene: 11. CDR3 length equals 17 residues. CDR1 is KGHDR, CDR2 SFDVKD, per germline. The CDR3: CATRGWTGGSGTGELFF. DNA for the CDR3: TGTGCCACCAGGGGGTGGACAGGGGGTTCTGGCACCGGGGAGCTGTTTTTT.

This rearrangement joins TRBV7-9 to TRBJ2-5, with 8 positions matching TRBD1. Per the germline V gene, CDR1 is SEHNR and CDR2 is FQNEAQ (reference sequence). The CDR3 has 16 amino acids. V gave up 3 bases and J gave up 1 base; unmatched junction bases: 7. The CDR3 nucleotides read TGTGCCAGCAGCTTGACCGGGACAGGCCCCCAAGAGACCCAGTACTTC. This translates into CASSLTGTGPQETQYF.

V gene TRBV29-1 combines with J gene TRBJ2-7, with D uncertain. The germline V and J ends were trimmed by 3 bases and 0 bases, with 12 bases remaining between them. Germline CDR1 SQVTM, CDR2 ANQGSEA. The CDR3 contains 14 residues. CDR3 sequence: CSVDSWGSSYEQYF. CDR3 DNA sequence: TGCAGCGTTGATTCGTGGGGAAGCTCCTACGAGCAGTACTTC.

The rearrangement links TRBV3-1 to TRBJ2-7; D ambiguous. The germline V gene has CDR1 LGHDT and CDR2 YNNKEL (reference sequence). Trimming took 0 bases from V and 3 from J, leaving 12 bases between them. CDR3 length: 15 amino acids. In DNA form, the CDR3 reads TGTGCCAGCAGCCAAGATGCTGGGCCGGTCTACGAGCAGTACTTC. As protein: CASSQDAGPVYEQYF.

V usage is TRBV25-1 and J usage is TRBJ2-7; tentatively, D is TRBD1 (6 bases). The CDR3 length is 18 residues. Germline-derived CDR1 and CDR2 are MGHDK and SYGVNS. V was cut by 0 bases and J by 1 base, with 19 bases left in between. For the CDR3, the DNA is TGTGCCAGCAGTGAATACCCGGACAGCGCCGAACTATCCTACGAGCAGTACTTC. Its translation: CASSEYPDSAELSYEQYF.

This clonotype was picked up one time. The gene calls are TRBV5-1 and TRBJ2-6; D possibly uses TRBD1 or TRBD2 (5 bases each). Trimming removed 6 bases from V and 1 base from J, with 17 bases in between. Germline values: CDR1 SGHRS, CDR2 YFSETQ. This CDR3 has 17 residues. This CDR3 is CASTLRDAYSGANVLTF. DNA of the CDR3: TGCGCCAGCACCCTCCGGGACGCCTATTCTGGGGCCAACGTCCTGACTTTC.

This sequence joins TRBV12-3 or TRBV12-4 and TRBJ1-1; D is perhaps TRBD1 (6 bases). V shed 10 bases and J shed 0 bases, with 18 bases lying between them. The CDR3 extends over 15 amino acids. The CDR3 sequence is CATTGSAFLNTEAFF. Here the CDR3 DNA reads TGTGCCACAACAGGGTCCGCCTTTCTGAACACTGAAGCTTTCTTT.

The rearrangement uses TRBV27 and TRBJ1-2; D is uncertain. The V and J ends lost 5 bases and 2 bases respectively, with 12 bases between them. CDR1 and CDR2 (germline): MNHEY, SMNVEV (reference sequence). The CDR3 loop spans 14 amino acids. The CDR3 loop reads CASSPIRENYGYTF. CDR3 coding DNA: TGTGCCAGCAGTCCAATAAGGGAAAACTATGGCTACACCTTC.

The chain links TRBV29-1 to TRBJ2-6; no clear D gene. Germline loops: CDR1 SQVTM, CDR2 ANQGSEA. Trimming shortened V by 6 bases and J by 2 bases, and 11 bases separated the two germline ends. CDR3 length: 14 residues. CDR3 nucleotides: TGCAGCGTCCTTCCCGAGCCTGGGGCCAACGTCCTGACTTTC. It codes for CSVLPEPGANVLTF.

This clonotype was seen only a few times. The rearrangement uses TRBV4-1 and TRBJ2-3; TRBD1 agrees at 11 bases. The CDR3 has 16 amino acids. Trimming at V came to 0 bases and at J to 4 bases, leaving 3 bases not matched to a gene. Germline loops: CDR1 MGHRA, CDR2 YSYEKL. CDR3: CASSQDGDRGADTQYF. CDR3 DNA sequence: TGCGCCAGCAGCCAAGATGGGGACAGGGGGGCAGATACGCAGTATTTT.

The V gene is TRBV29-1, the J gene TRBJ2-2; either TRBD1 or TRBD2 may supply D (6 bases each). The CDR3 sequence is 13 residues long. Germline V gene lookup returns CDR1 SQVTM and CDR2 ANQGSEA. V gave up 5 bases and J gave up 7 bases, with 14 bases separating them. The CDR3 coding sequence is TGCAGCGTTCGGCCACAGGGAGGCGGGGAGCTGTTTTTT. Protein product: CSVRPQGGGELFF.

V usage is TRBV4-3 and J usage is TRBJ2-1; unclear D gene. Trimming removed 0 bases from V and 4 bases from J, with 10 bases in between. This CDR3 has 15 amino acids. Per germline, CDR1 LGHNA and CDR2 YSLEER. CDR3 in DNA: TGCGCCAGCAGCCAAGATGTTCAGAATTACAATGAGCAGTTCTTC. This gives the protein CASSQDVQNYNEQFF.

The chain couples TRBV7-6 to TRBJ1-1; D uncertain. Germline-derived CDR1 and CDR2 are SGHVS and FNYEAQ. The V end was cut by 1 base, the J end by 7 bases, with 7 bases between. CDR3 length: 12 residues. The CDR3 nucleotides are TGTGCCAGCAGCTTAGGTGCAAATGAAGCTTTCTTT. This sequence encodes CASSLGANEAFF.

This clonotype appeared a few times. The rearrangement uses TRBV7-6 and TRBJ2-3; D is possibly TRBD2 (5 bases). V lost 4 bases to trimming and J lost 2 bases, with 16 bases between them. Germline CDR1 and CDR2: SGHVS and FNYEAQ. CDR3 length equals 16 residues. CDR3 bases: TGTGCCAGCAGCTCGTCCGTTGGACTCCACACAGATACGCAGTATTTT. This translates into CASSSSVGLHTDTQYF.

The chain links TRBV7-6 to TRBJ2-3; the match to TRBD2 covers 8 bases. The CDR3 contains 20 residues. V lost 0 bases and J lost 2; bases outside the gene matches: 16. Per the germline V gene, CDR1 is SGHVS and CDR2 is FNYEAQ. In nucleotides, the CDR3 is TGTGCCAGCAGCTTAGCGCCCAGTATAAGAGCGGGAGAAATCACAGATACGCAGTATTTT. Protein product: CASSLAPSIRAGEITDTQYF.

The rearrangement uses TRBV6-5 and TRBJ1-1, with D hard to call. Germline V gives CDR1 MNHEY, CDR2 SVGAGI. Trimming took off 0 bases at V and 4 bases at J, with 12 bases between the two ends. The CDR3 spans 15 residues. CDR3 coding DNA: TGTGCCAGCAGTTACTCGCCCGGGGTCGGCACTGAAGCTTTCTTT. It codes for CASSYSPGVGTEAFF.

This chain uses TRBV3-1 with TRBJ2-1; TRBD1 matches at 10 bases. After removal of 4 bases from V and 2 bases from J, the junction contained 2 bases not matched to a gene. The CDR3 totals 15 residues. CDR1 LGHDT and CDR2 YNNKEL come from the germline V gene (reference sequence). CDR3 residues: CASSRDRGPYNEQFF. CDR3 bases: TGTGCCAGCAGCCGGGACAGGGGCCCCTACAATGAGCAGTTCTTC.

This chain connects TRBV7-9 to TRBJ2-7, with D perhaps TRBD1 (6 bases). Looked up from germline, CDR1 is SEHNR and CDR2 is FQNEAQ (reference sequence). There are 13 residues in the CDR3. Trimming pared 1 base from V and 5 bases from J, leaving 9 bases between. This CDR3 reads CASSLVGANEQYF. The CDR3 coding sequence is TGTGCCAGCAGCTTAGTGGGGGCCAACGAGCAGTACTTC.

This chain links TRBV25-1 with TRBJ2-7; D is undetermined. CDR1 is MGHDK, CDR2 SYGVNS, per germline. This CDR3 is built from 13 residues. The V end was cut by 4 bases, the J end by 1 base, with 8 bases between. CDR3: CASSAYSSYEQYF. CDR3 in DNA: TGTGCCAGCAGTGCCTATTCTTCCTACGAGCAGTACTTC.

The J gene is TRBJ1-2, the V gene TRBV7-9; D unresolved. The CDR3 is made up of 13 amino acids. The germline CDR1 and CDR2 sequences are SEHNR and FQNEAQ (reference sequence). The ends were cut back, 4 bases at V and 4 bases at J, with 10 bases in the middle. Here the CDR3 reads CASSSSAVYGYTF. In nucleotides, the CDR3 is TGTGCCAGCAGCTCTTCGGCAGTCTATGGCTACACCTTC.

With regard to this clonotype: Because the CDR3 is missing its conserved closing phenylalanine or tryptophan, this is likely a read error. In DNA, the CDR3 is TGTGCCAGCAGCCGCGGACAGGGGGCAAATGAGCAGTTCTTA. This translates into CASSRGQGANEQFL. The V and J genes are TRBV7-8 and TRBJ2-1; 11 nucleotides agree with TRBD1. CDR3 size: 14 residues. Germline V gene lookup returns CDR1 SGHVS and CDR2 FQNEAQ. V lost 5 bases to trimming and J lost 7 bases; unmatched junction nucleotides: 4.